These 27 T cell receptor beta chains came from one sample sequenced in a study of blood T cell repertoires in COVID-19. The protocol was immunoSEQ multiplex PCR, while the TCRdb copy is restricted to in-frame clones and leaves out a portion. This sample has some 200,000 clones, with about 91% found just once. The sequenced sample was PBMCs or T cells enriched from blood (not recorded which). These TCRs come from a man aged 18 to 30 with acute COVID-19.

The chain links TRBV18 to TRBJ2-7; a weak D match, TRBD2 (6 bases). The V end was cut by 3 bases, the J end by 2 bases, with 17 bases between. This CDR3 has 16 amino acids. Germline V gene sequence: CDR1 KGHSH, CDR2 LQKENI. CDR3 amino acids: CASSPSLKRVPYEQYF. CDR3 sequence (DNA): TGTGCCAGCTCACCGTCTTTAAAGCGGGTCCCCTACGAGCAGTACTTC.

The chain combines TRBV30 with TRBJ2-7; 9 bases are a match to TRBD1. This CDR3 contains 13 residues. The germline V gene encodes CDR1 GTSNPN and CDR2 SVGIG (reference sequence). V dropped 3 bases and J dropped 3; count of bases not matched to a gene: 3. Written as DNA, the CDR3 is TGTGCCTGGAGCTGGGACAGGGACTACGAGCAGTACTTC. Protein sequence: CAWSWDRDYEQYF. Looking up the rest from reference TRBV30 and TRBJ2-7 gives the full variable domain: SQTIHQWPATLVQPVGSPLSLECTVEGTSNPNLYWYRQAAGRGLQLLFYSVGIGQISSEVPQNLSASRPQDRQFILSSKKLLLSDSGFYLCAWSWDRDYEQYFGPGTRLTVT.

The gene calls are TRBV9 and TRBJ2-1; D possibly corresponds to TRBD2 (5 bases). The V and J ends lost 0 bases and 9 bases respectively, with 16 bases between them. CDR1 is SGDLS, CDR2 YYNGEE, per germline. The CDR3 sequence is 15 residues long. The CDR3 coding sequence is TGTGCCAGCAGCGTAGGAACTAGGAGAGGAGGTGAGCAGTTCTTC. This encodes CASSVGTRRGGEQFF.

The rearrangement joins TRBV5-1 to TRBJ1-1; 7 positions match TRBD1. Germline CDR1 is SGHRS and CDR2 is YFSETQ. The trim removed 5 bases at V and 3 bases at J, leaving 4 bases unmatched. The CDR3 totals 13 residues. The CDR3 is CASRPDRYTEAFF. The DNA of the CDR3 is TGCGCCAGCAGGCCGGACAGGTACACTGAAGCTTTCTTT.

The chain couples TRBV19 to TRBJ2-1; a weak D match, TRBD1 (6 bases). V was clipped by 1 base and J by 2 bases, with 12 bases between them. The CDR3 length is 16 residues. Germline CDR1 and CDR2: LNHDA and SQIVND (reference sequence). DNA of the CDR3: TGTGCCAGTAGTATAGGGGGGCGCCGTGCCTACAATGAGCAGTTCTTC. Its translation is CASSIGGRRAYNEQFF.

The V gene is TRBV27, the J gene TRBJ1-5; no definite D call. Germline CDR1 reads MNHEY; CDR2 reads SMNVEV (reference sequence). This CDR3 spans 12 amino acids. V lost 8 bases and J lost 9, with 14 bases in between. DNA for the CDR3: TGTGCCAGCGGAAAGGAGGCGGTGCCCCAGCATTTT. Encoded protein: CASGKEAVPQHF.

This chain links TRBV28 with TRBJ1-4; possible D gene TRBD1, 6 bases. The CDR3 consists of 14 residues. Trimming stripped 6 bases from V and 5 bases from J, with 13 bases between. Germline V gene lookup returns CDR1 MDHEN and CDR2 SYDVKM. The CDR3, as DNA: TGTGCCAGCAGGACCGGGACATCAAATGAAAAACTGTTTTTT. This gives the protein CASRTGTSNEKLFF.

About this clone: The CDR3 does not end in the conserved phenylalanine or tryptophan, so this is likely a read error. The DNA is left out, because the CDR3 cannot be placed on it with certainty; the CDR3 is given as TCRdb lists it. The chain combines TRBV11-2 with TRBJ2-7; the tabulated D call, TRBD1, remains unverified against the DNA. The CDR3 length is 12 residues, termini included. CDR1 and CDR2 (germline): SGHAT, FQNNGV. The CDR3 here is CASSPDSRSFFL.

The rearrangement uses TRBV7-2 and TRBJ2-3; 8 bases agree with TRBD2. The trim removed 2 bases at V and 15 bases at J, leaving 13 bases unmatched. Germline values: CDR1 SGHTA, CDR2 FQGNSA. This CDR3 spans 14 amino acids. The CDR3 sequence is CASSLNQERESRYF. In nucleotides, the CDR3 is TGTGCCAGCAGCTTAAACCAAGAGCGGGAGAGCCGTTATTTT.

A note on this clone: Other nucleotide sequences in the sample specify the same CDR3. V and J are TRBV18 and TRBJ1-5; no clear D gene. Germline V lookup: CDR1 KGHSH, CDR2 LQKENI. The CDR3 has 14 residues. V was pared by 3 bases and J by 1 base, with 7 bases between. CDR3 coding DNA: TGTGCCAGCTCACCGGGAGGGAGCAATCAGCCCCAGCATTTT. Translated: CASSPGGSNQPQHF.

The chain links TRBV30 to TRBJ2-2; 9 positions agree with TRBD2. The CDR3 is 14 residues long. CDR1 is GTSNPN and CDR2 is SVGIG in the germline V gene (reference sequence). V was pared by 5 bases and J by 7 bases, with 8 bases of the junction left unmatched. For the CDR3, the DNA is TGTGCCTGGGTTCCGGGACTAGCAGGCGGGGAGCTGTTTTTT. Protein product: CAWVPGLAGGELFF.

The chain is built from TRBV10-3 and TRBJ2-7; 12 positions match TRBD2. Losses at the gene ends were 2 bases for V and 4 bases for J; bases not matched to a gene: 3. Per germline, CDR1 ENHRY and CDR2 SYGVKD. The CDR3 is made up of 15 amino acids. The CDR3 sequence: CAISEPLAGGYEQYF. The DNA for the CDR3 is TGTGCCATCAGTGAGCCTCTAGCGGGAGGGTACGAGCAGTACTTC.

CDR3 region: CAWSLTGNYGYTF. The CDR3 nucleotides are TGTGCCTGGAGTCTAACAGGGAACTATGGCTACACCTTC. This chain uses TRBV30 with TRBJ1-2; TRBD1 is a possible D gene (6 bases). Germline loops: CDR1 GTSNPN, CDR2 SVGIG (reference sequence). The CDR3 consists of 13 residues. V gave up 2 bases and J gave up 2 bases, with 9 bases separating them.

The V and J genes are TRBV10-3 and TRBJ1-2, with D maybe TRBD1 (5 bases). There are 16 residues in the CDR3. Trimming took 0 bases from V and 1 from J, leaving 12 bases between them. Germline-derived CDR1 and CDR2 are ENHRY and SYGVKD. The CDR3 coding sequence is TGTGCCATCAGTGAGTCGGGTGGGCAGGGTAACTATGGCTACACCTTC. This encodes CAISESGGQGNYGYTF.

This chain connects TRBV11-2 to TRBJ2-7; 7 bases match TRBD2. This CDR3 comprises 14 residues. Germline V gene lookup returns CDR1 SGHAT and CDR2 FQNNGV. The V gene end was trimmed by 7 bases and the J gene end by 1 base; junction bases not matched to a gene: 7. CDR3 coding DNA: TGTGCCAGCACGGAAGGCGGGGGATCCTACGAGCAGTACTTC. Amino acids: CASTEGGGSYEQYF. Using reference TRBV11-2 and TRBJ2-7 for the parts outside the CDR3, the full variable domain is EAGVAQSPRYKIIEKRQSVAFWCNPISGHATLYWYQQILGQGPKLLIQFQNNGVVDDSQLPKDRFSAERLKGVDSTLKIQPAKLEDSAVYLCASTEGGGSYEQYFGPGTRLTVT.

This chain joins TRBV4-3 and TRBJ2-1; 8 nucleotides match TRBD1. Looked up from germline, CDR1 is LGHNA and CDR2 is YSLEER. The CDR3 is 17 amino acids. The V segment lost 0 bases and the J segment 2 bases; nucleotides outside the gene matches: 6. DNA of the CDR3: TGCGCCAGCAGCCAAGATATAGCGACAGGGGCCTACAATGAGCAGTTCTTC. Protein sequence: CASSQDIATGAYNEQFF.

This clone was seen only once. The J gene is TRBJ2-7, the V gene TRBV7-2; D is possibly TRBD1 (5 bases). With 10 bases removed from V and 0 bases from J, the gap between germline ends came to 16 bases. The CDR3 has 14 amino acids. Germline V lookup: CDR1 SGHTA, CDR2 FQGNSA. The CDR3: CATGPDISSYEQYF. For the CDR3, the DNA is TGTGCCACAGGGCCGGATATTTCCTCCTACGAGCAGTACTTC.

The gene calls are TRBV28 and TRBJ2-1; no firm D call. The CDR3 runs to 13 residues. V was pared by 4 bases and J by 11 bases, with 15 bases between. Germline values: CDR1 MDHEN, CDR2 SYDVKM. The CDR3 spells CASSSRLRVKQFF. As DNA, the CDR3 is TGTGCCAGCAGTTCCAGACTCCGGGTTAAGCAGTTCTTC. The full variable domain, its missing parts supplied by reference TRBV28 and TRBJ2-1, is DVKVTQSSRYLVKRTGEKVFLECVQDMDHENMFWYRQDPGLGLRLIYFSYDVKMKEKGDIPEGYSVSREKKERFSLILESASTNQTSMYLCASSSRLRVKQFFGPGTRLTVL.

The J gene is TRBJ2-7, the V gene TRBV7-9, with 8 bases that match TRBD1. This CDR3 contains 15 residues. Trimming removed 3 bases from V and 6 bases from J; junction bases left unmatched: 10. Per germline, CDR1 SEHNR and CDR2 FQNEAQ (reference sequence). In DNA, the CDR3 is TGTGCCAGCAGCTTCGGGCGACAGGGGATCGGCGAGCAGTACTTC. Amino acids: CASSFGRQGIGEQYF.

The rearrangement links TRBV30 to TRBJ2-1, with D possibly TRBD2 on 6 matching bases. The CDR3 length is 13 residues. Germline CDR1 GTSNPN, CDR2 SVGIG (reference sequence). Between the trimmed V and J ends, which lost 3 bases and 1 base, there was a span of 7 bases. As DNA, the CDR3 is TGTGCCTGGAGGGAGGGGTCCTACAATGAGCAGTTCTTC. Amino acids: CAWREGSYNEQFF.

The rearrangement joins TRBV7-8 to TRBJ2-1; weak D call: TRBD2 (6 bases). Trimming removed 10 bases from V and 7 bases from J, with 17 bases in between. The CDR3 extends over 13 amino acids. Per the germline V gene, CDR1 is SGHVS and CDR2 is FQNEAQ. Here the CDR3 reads CATGAGSVNEQFF. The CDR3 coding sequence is TGTGCCACTGGAGCGGGCAGCGTAAATGAGCAGTTCTTC.

CDR3 nucleotide sequence: TGTGCCAGCAGTGGCGGTGGAAATAAACAGCCCCAGCATTTT. Amino acid sequence: CASSGGGNKQPQHF. The chain recombines TRBV6-2 or TRBV6-3 with TRBJ1-5; D is ambiguous. The CDR3 runs 14 residues. Germline assignment: CDR1 MNHEY and CDR2 SVGEGT. Trimming took 5 bases from V and 7 from J, leaving 15 bases between them.

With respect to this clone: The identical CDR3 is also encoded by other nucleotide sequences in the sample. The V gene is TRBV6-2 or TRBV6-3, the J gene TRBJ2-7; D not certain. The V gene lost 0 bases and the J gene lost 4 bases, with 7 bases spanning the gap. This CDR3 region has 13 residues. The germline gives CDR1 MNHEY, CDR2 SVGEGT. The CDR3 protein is CASSYSRSYEQYF. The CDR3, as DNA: TGTGCCAGCAGTTACTCGAGGTCATACGAGCAGTACTTC.

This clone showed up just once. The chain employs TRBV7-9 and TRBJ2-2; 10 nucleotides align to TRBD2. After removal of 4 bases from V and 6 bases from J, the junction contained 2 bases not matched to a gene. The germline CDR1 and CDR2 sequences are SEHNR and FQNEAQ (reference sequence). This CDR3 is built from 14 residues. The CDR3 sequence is CASSSSGRAGELFF. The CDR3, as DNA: TGTGCCAGCAGCTCGAGCGGGAGGGCCGGGGAGCTGTTTTTT.

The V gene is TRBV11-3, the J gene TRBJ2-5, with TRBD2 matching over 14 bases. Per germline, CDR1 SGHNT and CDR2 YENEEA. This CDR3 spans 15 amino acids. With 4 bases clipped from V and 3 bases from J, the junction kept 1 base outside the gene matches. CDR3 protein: CASSSGLAGEETQYF. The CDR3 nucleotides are TGTGCCAGCAGCTCGGGACTAGCGGGAGAAGAGACCCAGTACTTC.

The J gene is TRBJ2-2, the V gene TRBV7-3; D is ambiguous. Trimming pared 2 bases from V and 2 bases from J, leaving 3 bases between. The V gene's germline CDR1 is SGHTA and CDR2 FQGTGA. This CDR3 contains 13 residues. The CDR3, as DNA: TGTGCCAGCAGCTTATCAAACACCGGGGAGCTGTTTTTT. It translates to CASSLSNTGELFF.

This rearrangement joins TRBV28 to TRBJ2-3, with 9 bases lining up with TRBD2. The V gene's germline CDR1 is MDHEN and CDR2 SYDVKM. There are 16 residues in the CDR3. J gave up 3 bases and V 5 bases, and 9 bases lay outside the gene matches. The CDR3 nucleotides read TGTGCCAGCAGTCCCGACGGGACTAGCTTTACAGATACGCAGTATTTT. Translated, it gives CASSPDGTSFTDTQYF.